This T cell receptor beta chain was documented in a study of T cell repertoires in cytomegalovirus infection. Study in general: Carrying CMV and the relevant HLA type showed in public TCR beta signatures. General study findings and limits: There were carriers of CMV plus the relevant HLA, and cumulative public TCR beta family frequency identified them. The response measured ex vivo was dominated by TCR beta clonotypes (HLA-C-restricted and CMV-specific).

TCRdb reanalysed the reads using MiXCR and keeps one entry per CDR3 protein. The sample shows fewer than 80,000 distinct CDR3 sequences, roughly 3.7% of them seen only once. The V end was cut by 5 bases, the J end by 4 bases, with 11 bases between. CDR3 length: 13 residues. CDR1 and CDR2 from the germline V gene are MNHEY and SMNVEV (reference sequence). This clonotype was seen at least ten times. What it binds is not known. The TCR was taken from a human donor in good health (CMV status not recorded). Some clones in this sample may be carry-over from other donors' samples. The rearrangement joins TRBV27 to TRBJ1-2; unclear D gene. Source material: PBMCs. CDR3 bases: TGTGCCAGCAGTCGGACTGCCTCCTATGGCTACACCTTC. The encoded protein is CASSRTASYGYTF.